This entry describes one T cell receptor beta chain. The target antigen is unknown. Template switching created a universal primer site, and the cDNA included unique molecular identifiers. TCRdb called the 5' RACE reads again in MiXCR, with one record for every CDR3 protein. This sample yields approximately 1.8 million distinct CDR3 sequences, of which about 32% are seen a single time; about 0.27% belongs to the top ten. Germline assignment: CDR1 SGHRS and CDR2 YFSETQ. V lost 4 bases and J lost 4, with 12 bases in between. The CDR3 is made up of 14 amino acids. The data originate from a study of identical twins. Overall study findings and caveats: Out-of-frame alpha sequences that twins shared showed excess low generation probability.

The chain links TRBV5-1 to TRBJ2-1; a possible D gene is TRBD2 (6 bases). This TCR was sampled from a newborn girl in good health. Material: cord blood. DNA for the CDR3: TGCGCCAGCAGCGTGGGGGGTATATACAATGAGCAGTTCTTC. Its protein product is CASSVGGIYNEQFF.